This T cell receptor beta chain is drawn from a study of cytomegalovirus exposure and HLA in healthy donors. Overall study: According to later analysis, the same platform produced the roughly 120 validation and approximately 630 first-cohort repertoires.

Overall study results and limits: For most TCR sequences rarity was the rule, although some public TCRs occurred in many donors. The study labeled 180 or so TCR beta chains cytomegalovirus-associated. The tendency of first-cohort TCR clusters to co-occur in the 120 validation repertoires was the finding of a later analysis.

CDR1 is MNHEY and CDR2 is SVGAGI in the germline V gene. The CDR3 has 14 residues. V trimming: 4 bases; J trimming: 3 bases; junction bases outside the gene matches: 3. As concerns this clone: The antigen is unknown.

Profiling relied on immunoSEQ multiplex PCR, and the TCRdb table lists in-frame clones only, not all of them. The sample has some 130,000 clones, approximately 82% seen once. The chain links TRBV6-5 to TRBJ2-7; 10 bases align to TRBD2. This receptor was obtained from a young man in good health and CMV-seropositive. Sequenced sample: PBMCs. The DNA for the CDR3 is TGTGCCAGCAGTTCGGGACTAGCGTTCTACGAGCAGTACTTC. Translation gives CASSSGLAFYEQYF.